This T cell receptor (beta chain) was sequenced during a study of cytomegalovirus exposure and HLA in healthy donors. PCR used 60 Vbeta primers and 13 Jbeta primers. Assay: immunoSEQ multiplex PCR; the TCRdb copy retains only in-frame clones and omits some. The sample yields 130,000 or so clones, just under 80% seen once. CDR1 is MDHEN and CDR2 is SYDVKM in the germline V gene. Trimming took 5 bases from V and 1 from J; bases not matched to a gene: 3. The CDR3 runs to 15 residues. The study's findings and limits: There was a cluster of highly shared sequence variants that was likely a sequencing artifact. It was in a later analysis that TCR association rates were seen to vary by HLA locus, highest for DRB1 and lowest for HLA-C. A prior analysis recorded that most TCR beta V segments were productive about 87% or about 30% of the time.

About this clone: What it binds is unknown.

The sequence was collected from a man aged 25 to 40 in good health and CMV-seronegative. The sequenced sample consisted of PBMCs. The chain combines TRBV28 with TRBJ2-3; 10 nucleotides match TRBD2. The CDR3 DNA is TGTGCCAGCAGTCAAACTAGCGGGGGCACAGATACGCAGTATTTT. Translated: CASSQTSGGTDTQYF.